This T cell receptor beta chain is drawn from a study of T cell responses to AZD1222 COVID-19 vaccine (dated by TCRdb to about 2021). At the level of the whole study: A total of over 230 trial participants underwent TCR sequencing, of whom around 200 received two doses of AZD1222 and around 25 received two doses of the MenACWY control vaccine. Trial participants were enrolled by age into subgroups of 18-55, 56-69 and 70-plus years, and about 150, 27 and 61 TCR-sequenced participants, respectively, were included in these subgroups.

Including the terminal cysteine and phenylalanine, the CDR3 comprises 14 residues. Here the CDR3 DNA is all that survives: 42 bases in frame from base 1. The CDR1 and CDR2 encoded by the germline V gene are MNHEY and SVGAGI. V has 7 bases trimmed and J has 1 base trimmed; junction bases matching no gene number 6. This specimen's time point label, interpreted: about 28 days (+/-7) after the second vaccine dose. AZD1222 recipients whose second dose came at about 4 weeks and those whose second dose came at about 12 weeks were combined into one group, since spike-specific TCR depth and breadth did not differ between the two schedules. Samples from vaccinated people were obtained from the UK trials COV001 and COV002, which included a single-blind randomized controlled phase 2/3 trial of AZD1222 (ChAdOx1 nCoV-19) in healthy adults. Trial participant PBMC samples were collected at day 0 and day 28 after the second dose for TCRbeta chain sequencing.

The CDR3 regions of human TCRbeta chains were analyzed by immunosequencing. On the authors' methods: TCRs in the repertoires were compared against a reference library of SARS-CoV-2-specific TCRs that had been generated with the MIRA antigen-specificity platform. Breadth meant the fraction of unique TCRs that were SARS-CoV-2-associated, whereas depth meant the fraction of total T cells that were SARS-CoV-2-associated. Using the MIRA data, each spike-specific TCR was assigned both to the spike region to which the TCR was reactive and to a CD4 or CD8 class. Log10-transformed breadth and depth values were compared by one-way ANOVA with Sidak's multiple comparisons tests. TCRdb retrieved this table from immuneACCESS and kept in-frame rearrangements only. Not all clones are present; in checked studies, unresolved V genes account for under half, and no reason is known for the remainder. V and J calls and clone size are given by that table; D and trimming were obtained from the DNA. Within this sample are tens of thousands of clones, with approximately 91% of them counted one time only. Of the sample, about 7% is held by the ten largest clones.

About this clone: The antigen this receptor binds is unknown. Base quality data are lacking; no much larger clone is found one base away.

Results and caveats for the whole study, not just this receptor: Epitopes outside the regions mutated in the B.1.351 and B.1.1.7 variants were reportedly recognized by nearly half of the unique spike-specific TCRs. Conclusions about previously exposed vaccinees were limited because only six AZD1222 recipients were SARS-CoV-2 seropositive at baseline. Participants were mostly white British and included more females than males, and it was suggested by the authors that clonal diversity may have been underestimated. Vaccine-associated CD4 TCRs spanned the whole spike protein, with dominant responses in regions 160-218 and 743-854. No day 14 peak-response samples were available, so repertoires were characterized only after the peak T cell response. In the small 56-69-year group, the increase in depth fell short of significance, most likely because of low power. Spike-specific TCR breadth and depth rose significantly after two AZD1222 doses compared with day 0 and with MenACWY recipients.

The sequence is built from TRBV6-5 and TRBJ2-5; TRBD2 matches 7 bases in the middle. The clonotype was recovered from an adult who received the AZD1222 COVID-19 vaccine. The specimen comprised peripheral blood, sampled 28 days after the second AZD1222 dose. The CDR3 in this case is CASNAGDPQETQYF. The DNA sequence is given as TGTGCCAGCAACGCGGGGGACCCCCAAGAGACCCAGTACTTC.